Only one count was recorded for the clone carrying this T cell receptor beta chain. What it recognizes is unknown. These data come from a study of siplizumab effects on memory and regulatory T cells. Notes on the study in general: Proliferating Tregs taken from siplizumab cultures were not shown to have a confirmed suppressive function. Naive T cells appeared more diverse than memory cells and seemed to be major alloresponse contributors. Siplizumab caused a significant drop in alloreactive sequences traceable to unstimulated CD4+ memory cells.

The CDR3 spans 15 residues. V dropped 0 bases and J dropped 0 bases, with 7 bases sitting between them. The germline gives CDR1 SGHNT, CDR2 YYREEE (reference sequence). Libraries were prepared by immunoSEQ multiplex PCR; TCRdb keeps only in-frame clonotypes and omits some of them. The sample shows around 100,000 clones, over 90% of them seen only once. The gene calls are TRBV5-4 and TRBJ1-5, with D uncertain. The origin of this receptor is a human donor in good health. What was sequenced was Tregs sorted from blood. The CDR3: CASSLGPLSNQPQHF. In DNA, the CDR3 is TGTGCCAGCAGCTTGGGCCCGCTTAGCAATCAGCCCCAGCATTTT.